A single sample is the source of the 18 T cell receptor beta chains below, sequenced in a study of blood T cell repertoires in COVID-19. Sequencing used immunoSEQ multiplex PCR; TCRdb keeps in-frame clones, though not all of them. The table has approximately 300,000 clones, 85% to 90% seen once. The sequencing sample was made of PBMCs or T cells enriched from blood (not recorded which). These receptor sequences come from a woman between 18 and 29 years old with acute COVID-19.

The chain recombines TRBV27 with TRBJ2-1, with unresolved D. V dropped 5 bases and J dropped 2 bases, with 10 bases sitting between them. The germline CDR1 and CDR2 sequences are MNHEY and SMNVEV (reference sequence). CDR3 length: 14 residues. Here the CDR3 DNA reads TGTGCCAGCAGTCCAGCGCCTACCTACAATGAGCAGTTCTTC. Protein product: CASSPAPTYNEQFF.

This rearrangement joins TRBV2 to TRBJ2-7, with a tentative D call TRBD1 (5 bases). This CDR3 is 14 amino acids long. Germline-derived CDR1 and CDR2 are SNHLY and FYNNEI. Trimming took 4 bases from V and 0 from J, leaving 10 bases between them. The DNA of the CDR3 is TGTGCCAGCAGTGGGTTTCAGGGCTCCTACGAGCAGTACTTC. The encoded protein is CASSGFQGSYEQYF. The full variable domain, with the rest looked up from reference TRBV2 and TRBJ2-7, is EPEVTQTPSHQVTQMGQEVILRCVPISNHLYFYWYRQILGQKVEFLVSFYNNEISEKSEIFDDQFSVERPDGSNFTLKIRSTKLEDSAMYFCASSGFQGSYEQYFGPGTRLTVT.

V is TRBV30 and J is TRBJ1-6; D is perhaps TRBD1 (5 bases). Trimming took 1 base from V and 7 from J, leaving 14 bases between them. The germline V gene has CDR1 GTSNPN and CDR2 SVGIG (reference sequence). The CDR3 contains 15 residues. In nucleotides, the CDR3 is TGTGCCTGGAGTGGCAGGGTGAGCCAAAATTCACCCCTCCACTTT. Residues: CAWSGRVSQNSPLHF.

The gene calls are TRBV7-3 and TRBJ1-5, with TRBD1 matching 9 bases. V was clipped by 4 bases and J by 7 bases; unmatched bases: 8. CDR3 length: 15 amino acids. CDR1 is SGHTA and CDR2 is FQGTGA in the germline V gene. CDR3 amino acids: CASSSPDRGSQPQHF. The CDR3 region has the DNA TGTGCCAGCAGCTCTCCGGACAGGGGTAGCCAGCCCCAGCATTTT. The entire variable domain, with the rest obtained from reference TRBV7-3 and TRBJ1-5, is as follows: GAGVSQTPSNKVTEKGKYVELRCDPISGHTALYWYRQSLGQGPEFLIYFQGTGAADDSGLPNDRFFAVRPEGSVSTLKIQRTERGDSAVYLCASSSPDRGSQPQHFGDGTRLSIL.

The V gene is TRBV23-1, the J gene TRBJ2-1, with D perhaps matching TRBD2 (5 bases). TRBV23-1 is sorted into the ORF group, with uncertain function. The CDR3 is 16 residues long. V was pared by 0 bases and J by 0 bases, with 9 bases between. CDR3: CASSQSSGLSYNEQFF. The DNA of the CDR3 is TGCGCCAGCAGTCAATCGAGCGGACTCTCCTACAATGAGCAGTTCTTC.

The chain combines TRBV18 with TRBJ2-5, with a weak D call TRBD1 (5 bases). Trimming took off 9 bases at V and 7 bases at J, with 18 bases between the two ends. This CDR3 has 13 residues. Germline V gives CDR1 KGHSH, CDR2 LQKENI. The CDR3 region has the DNA TGTGCCAGTATTAAAAGGGGCGTCGGGACCCAGTACTTC. It encodes CASIKRGVGTQYF.

J is TRBJ1-1 and V is TRBV6-2 or TRBV6-3; D not resolved. The ends were cut back, 6 bases at V and 4 bases at J, with 15 bases in the middle. Germline V gene lookup returns CDR1 MNHEY and CDR2 SVGEGT. The CDR3 contains 14 residues. CDR3 in amino acids: CASSLPSSGTEAFF. CDR3 in DNA: TGTGCCAGCAGCCTCCCATCTTCGGGCACTGAAGCTTTCTTT.

Only a few counts were recorded for this clone. The chain carries TRBV29-1 and TRBJ2-7; 7 positions match TRBD1. This CDR3 is built from 13 residues. Germline loops: CDR1 SQVTM, CDR2 ANQGSEA. V dropped 4 bases and J dropped 2; count of bases not matched to a gene: 5. CDR3 sequence: CSVVLGQPYEQYF. CDR3 DNA sequence: TGCAGCGTTGTATTGGGACAGCCCTACGAGCAGTACTTC.

This chain links TRBV19 with TRBJ1-3; a weak D match, TRBD1 (5 bases). CDR3 length: 18 amino acids. The V gene's germline CDR1 is LNHDA and CDR2 SQIVND (reference sequence). V lost 3 bases and J 0 bases, leaving 18 bases between the germline ends. The CDR3 DNA reads TGTGCCAGTAGTATTCGGCCATCTCGGGGGGGCTCTGGAAACACCATATATTTT. It specifies CASSIRPSRGGSGNTIYF.

The chain joins TRBV28 to TRBJ1-5, with 7 bases lining up with TRBD1. V lost 2 bases, J lost 7 bases, and 8 bases stayed unmatched. Germline lookup yields CDR1 MDHEN and CDR2 SYDVKM. The CDR3 totals 15 residues. In nucleotides, the CDR3 is TGTGCCAGCAGTTTAAATAGGGGGCTCGGGCAGCCCCAGCATTTT. Protein sequence: CASSLNRGLGQPQHF.

This chain connects TRBV4-2 to TRBJ1-1; 9 nucleotides agree with TRBD1. The ends lost 4 bases at V and 5 bases at J; junction bases unmatched: 14. The CDR3 consists of 17 residues. The V gene's germline CDR1 is LGHNA and CDR2 YNFKEQ. CDR3 bases: TGTGCCAGCAGCCCGACGGATCCGACAGGGGGGGATACTGAAGCTTTCTTT. The encoded protein is CASSPTDPTGGDTEAFF.

The V gene is TRBV28, the J gene TRBJ1-2, with 10 bases fitting TRBD1. The trim removed 7 bases at V and 7 bases at J, leaving 9 bases unmatched. Germline CDR1 reads MDHEN; CDR2 reads SYDVKM. There are 14 residues in the CDR3. CDR3 region: CASKTGTGAFGYTF. As DNA, the CDR3 is TGTGCCAGCAAAACCGGGACAGGGGCCTTTGGCTACACCTTC.

This chain joins TRBV14 and TRBJ1-4; D is possibly TRBD1 (5 bases). The germline V and J ends were trimmed by 4 bases and 8 bases, with 20 bases remaining between them. The CDR3 has 16 amino acids. Germline CDR1 is SGHDN and CDR2 is FVKESK. The CDR3 DNA reads TGTGCCAGCAGCCCTCCTTACAGGCGTCAAGGCGAAAAACTGTTTTTT. It codes for CASSPPYRRQGEKLFF. Complete variable domain (other parts from reference TRBV14 and TRBJ1-4): EAGVTQFPSHSVIEKGQTVTLRCDPISGHDNLYWYRRVMGKEIKFLLHFVKESKQDESGMPNNRFLAERTGGTYSTLKVQPAELEDSGVYFCASSPPYRRQGEKLFFGSGTQLSVL.

V is TRBV7-6 and J is TRBJ1-3; D uncertain. The CDR3 extends over 14 amino acids. Between the trimmed V and J ends, which lost 5 bases and 0 bases, there was a span of 8 bases. Germline loops: CDR1 SGHVS, CDR2 FNYEAQ. The CDR3 loop reads CASSPVGSGNTIYF. DNA of the CDR3: TGTGCCAGCAGCCCCGTCGGCTCTGGAAACACCATATATTTT.

The V gene is TRBV6-4, the J gene TRBJ2-7; TRBD2 matches 10 bases. Germline V lookup: CDR1 MRHNA, CDR2 SNTAGT. Trimming at V came to 3 bases and at J to 2 bases, leaving 13 bases not matched to a gene. This CDR3 contains 18 residues. In DNA form, the CDR3 reads TGTGCCAGCAGTGAAGGTCCCATAGCGGGAGGAGGCACCTACGAGCAGTACTTC. It codes for CASSEGPIAGGGTYEQYF.

This chain connects TRBV10-3 to TRBJ2-7, with 14 bases identical to TRBD2. The V gene end was trimmed by 5 bases and the J gene end by 4 bases; junction bases not matched to a gene: 7. This CDR3 comprises 16 residues. The germline gives CDR1 ENHRY, CDR2 SYGVKD. The CDR3 spells CAISPGLAGARYEQYF. CDR3 nucleotides: TGTGCCATCAGTCCGGGACTAGCGGGAGCTAGGTACGAGCAGTACTTC.

This clone was detected once. The V and J genes are TRBV28 and TRBJ1-1; D is unresolved. CDR1 is MDHEN, CDR2 SYDVKM, per germline. The ends were cut back, 1 base at V and 1 base at J, with 13 bases in the middle. The CDR3 spans 16 residues. In nucleotides, the CDR3 is TGTGCCAGCAGTTTATTGGCAGAAGGGAGGAACACTGAAGCTTTCTTT. Amino acids: CASSLLAEGRNTEAFF.

This rearrangement joins TRBV2 to TRBJ2-3; 11 bases align to TRBD2. V gave up 6 bases and J gave up 1 base; unmatched junction bases: 12. The germline V gene encodes CDR1 SNHLY and CDR2 FYNNEI. The CDR3 has 18 amino acids. CDR3 amino acids: CASSLDLAGGPGTDTQYF. CDR3 DNA sequence: TGTGCCAGCAGCCTTGACCTAGCGGGAGGCCCGGGCACAGATACGCAGTATTTT.